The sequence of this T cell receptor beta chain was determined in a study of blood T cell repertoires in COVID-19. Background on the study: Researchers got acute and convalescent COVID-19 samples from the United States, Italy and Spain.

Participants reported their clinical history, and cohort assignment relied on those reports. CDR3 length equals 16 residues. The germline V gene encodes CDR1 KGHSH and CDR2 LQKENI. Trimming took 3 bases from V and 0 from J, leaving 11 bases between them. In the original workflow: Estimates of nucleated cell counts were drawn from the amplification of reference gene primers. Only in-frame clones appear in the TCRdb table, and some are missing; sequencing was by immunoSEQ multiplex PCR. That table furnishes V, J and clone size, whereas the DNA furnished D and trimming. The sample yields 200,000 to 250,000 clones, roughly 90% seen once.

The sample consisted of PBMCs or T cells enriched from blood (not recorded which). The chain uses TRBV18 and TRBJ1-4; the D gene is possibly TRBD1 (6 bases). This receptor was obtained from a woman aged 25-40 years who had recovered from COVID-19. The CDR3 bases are TGTGCCAGCTCACCCTTACAGGGCCCAACTAATGAAAAACTGTTTTTT. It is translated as CASSPLQGPTNEKLFF.